This T cell receptor beta chain was recovered during a study of blood T cell repertoires in COVID-19. Study background: Sites across the United States, Italy and Spain contributed samples from acute and convalescent COVID-19. PBMCs, B-cell-depleted T cells, or T cells were the source of the cDNA or gDNA that made up the material.

Patients at the Seattle site were enrolled during active infection and followed longitudinally. TCRdb keeps only in-frame clones here, not all; method: immunoSEQ multiplex PCR. Of about 160,000 clones in the sample, 80% to 90% were seen once. The junction had 5 bases not matched to a gene; V was cut back by 4 bases and J by 2 bases. Germline-derived CDR1 and CDR2 are MNHNS and SASEGT. The CDR3 extends over 16 amino acids. The specimen sequenced was peripheral blood. The receptor was isolated from a woman aged 50 to 60 with COVID-19, enrolled during active disease. The chain joins TRBV6-1 to TRBJ2-3; the match to TRBD2 covers 11 bases. The CDR3 DNA sequence: TGTGCCAGCAGTGCGCCTAGCGGGGGGCCCACAGATACGCAGTATTTT. Its protein is CASSAPSGGPTDTQYF.